This TCR beta chain was captured in a study of early T cells in non-severe SARS-CoV-2 infection. Study information: Bulk RNA isolated from unsorted whole blood underwent sequencing; chains were not paired.

In the library, individual cDNA molecules carried attached unique molecular identifiers. TCRdb re-analysed the 5' RACE reads in MiXCR, keeping a single row per CDR3 protein. The sample lists around 110,000 distinct CDR3 sequences; roughly 11% were seen once. The germline gives CDR1 SQVTM, CDR2 ANQGSEA. The V gene end was trimmed by 6 bases and the J gene end by 0 bases; junction bases not matched to a gene: 3. This CDR3 comprises 14 residues. Sequenced sample: whole blood. This chain joins TRBV29-1 and TRBJ2-1; 9 bases map to TRBD1. This TCR derives from an adult who was a healthcare worker with PCR-confirmed SARS-CoV-2 infection or an uninfected control (not recorded which). The DNA of the CDR3 is TGCAGCGTCGTGGACAGGGGCTCCTACAATGAGCAGTTCTTC. This codes for CSVVDRGSYNEQFF.